This TCR beta chain was recovered during a study of blood T cell repertoires in COVID-19. Germline-derived CDR1 and CDR2 are KGHSH and LQKENI. The CDR3 has 15 residues. V lost 0 bases to trimming and J lost 1 base; unmatched junction nucleotides: 2. Profiling relied on immunoSEQ multiplex PCR, and the TCRdb table lists in-frame clones only, not all of them. The sample holds about 300,000 clones, about 88% seen once. This chain joins TRBV18 and TRBJ2-7, with 8 bases matching TRBD2. Sequencing used peripheral blood. The sequence came from a human donor with COVID-19, enrolled during active disease. The donor label of this sample is uncertain. CDR3 coding DNA: TGTGCCAGCTCACCACCGGCTAGCGGGTCCTACGAGCAGTACTTC. Its translation is CASSPPASGSYEQYF.